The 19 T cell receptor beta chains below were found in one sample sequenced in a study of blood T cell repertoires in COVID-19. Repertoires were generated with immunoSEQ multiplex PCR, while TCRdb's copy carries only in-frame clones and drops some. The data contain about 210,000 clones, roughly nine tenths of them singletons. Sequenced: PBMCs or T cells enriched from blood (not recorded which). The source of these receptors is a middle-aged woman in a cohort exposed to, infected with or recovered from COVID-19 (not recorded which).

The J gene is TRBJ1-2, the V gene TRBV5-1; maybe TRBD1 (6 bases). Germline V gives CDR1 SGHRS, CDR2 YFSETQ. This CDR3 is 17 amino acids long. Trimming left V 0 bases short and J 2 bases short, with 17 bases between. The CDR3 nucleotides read TGCGCCAGCAGCTTGGCGATTGGTCAGGGGCCAAACTATGGCTACACCTTC. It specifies CASSLAIGQGPNYGYTF.

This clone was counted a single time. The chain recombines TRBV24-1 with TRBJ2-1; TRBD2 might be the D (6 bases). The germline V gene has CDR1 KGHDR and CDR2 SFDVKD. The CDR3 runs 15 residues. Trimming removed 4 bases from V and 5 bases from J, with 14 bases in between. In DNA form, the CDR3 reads TGTGCCACCAGTGACACGGGACTCAACAACAATGAGCAGTTCTTC. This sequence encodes CATSDTGLNNNEQFF.

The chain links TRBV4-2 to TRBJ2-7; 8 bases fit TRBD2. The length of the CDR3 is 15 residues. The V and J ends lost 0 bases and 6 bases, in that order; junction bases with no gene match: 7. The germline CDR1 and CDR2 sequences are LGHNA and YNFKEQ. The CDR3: CASSQDWTSRSEQYF. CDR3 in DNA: TGTGCCAGCAGCCAAGATTGGACTAGCCGAAGCGAGCAGTACTTC.

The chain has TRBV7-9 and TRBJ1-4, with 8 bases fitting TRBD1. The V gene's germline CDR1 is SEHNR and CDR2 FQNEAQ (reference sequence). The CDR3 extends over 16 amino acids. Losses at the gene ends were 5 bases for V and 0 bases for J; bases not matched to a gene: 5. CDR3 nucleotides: TGTGCCAGCAGCCCGGGACAGGTTGCAACTAATGAAAAACTGTTTTTT. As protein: CASSPGQVATNEKLFF.

The CDR3 protein is CASRAGTRVNEQFF. The CDR3 DNA reads TGTGCCAGCCGTGCCGGGACTAGGGTTAATGAGCAGTTCTTC. This chain connects TRBV7-9 to TRBJ2-1, with 8 bases identical to TRBD2. V lost 8 bases to trimming and J lost 7 bases; unmatched junction nucleotides: 10. The CDR3 has 14 residues. Germline CDR1 reads SEHNR; CDR2 reads FQNEAQ (reference sequence).

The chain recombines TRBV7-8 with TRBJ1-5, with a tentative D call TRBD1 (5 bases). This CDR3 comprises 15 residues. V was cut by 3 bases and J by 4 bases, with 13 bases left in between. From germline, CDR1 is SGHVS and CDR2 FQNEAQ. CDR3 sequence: CASSFDSSTNQPQHF. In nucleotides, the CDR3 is TGTGCCAGCAGCTTTGACAGTTCGACAAATCAGCCCCAGCATTTT.

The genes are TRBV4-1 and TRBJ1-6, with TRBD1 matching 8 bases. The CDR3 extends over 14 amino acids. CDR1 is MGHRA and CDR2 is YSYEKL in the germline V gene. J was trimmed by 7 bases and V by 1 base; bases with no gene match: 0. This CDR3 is CASSQGTGNSPLHF. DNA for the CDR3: TGCGCCAGCAGCCAAGGGACAGGGAATTCACCCCTCCACTTT.

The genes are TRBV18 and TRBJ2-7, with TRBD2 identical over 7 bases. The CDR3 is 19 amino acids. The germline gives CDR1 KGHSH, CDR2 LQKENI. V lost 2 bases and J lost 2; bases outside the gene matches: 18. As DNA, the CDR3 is TGTGCCAGCTCACCATTCGTTGAGGATCAGCGGGGCGACACCTACGAGCAGTACTTC. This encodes CASSPFVEDQRGDTYEQYF.

The DNA for the CDR3 is TGTGCCAGCAGCTTAGTAGGTCAGGCGACCTACAATGAGCAGTTCTTC. It translates to CASSLVGQATYNEQFF. The chain links TRBV7-2 to TRBJ2-1, with D hard to call. V was clipped by 1 base and J by 2 bases, with 12 bases between them. The length of the CDR3 is 16 residues. Germline CDR1 and CDR2: SGHTA and FQGNSA.

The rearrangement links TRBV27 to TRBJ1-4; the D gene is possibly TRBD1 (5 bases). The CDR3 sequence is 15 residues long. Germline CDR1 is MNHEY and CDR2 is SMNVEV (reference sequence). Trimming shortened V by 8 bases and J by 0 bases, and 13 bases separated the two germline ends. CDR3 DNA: TGTGCCAGCGGGGACTATCTTTCAACTAATGAAAAACTGTTTTTT. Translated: CASGDYLSTNEKLFF. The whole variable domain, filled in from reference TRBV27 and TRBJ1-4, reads EAQVTQNPRYLITVTGKKLTVTCSQNMNHEYMSWYRQDPGLGLRQIYYSMNVEVTDKGDVPEGYKVSRKEKRNFPLILESPSPNQTSLYFCASGDYLSTNEKLFFGSGTQLSVL.

The CDR3 sequence is CASSLELLHGYTF. CDR3 nucleotides: TGTGCCAGCAGCTTAGAGTTACTCCATGGCTACACCTTC. The chain links TRBV11-2 to TRBJ1-2, with no clear D. V lost 0 bases to trimming and J lost 6 bases, with 8 bases between them. The CDR3 is 13 residues long. Germline loops: CDR1 SGHAT, CDR2 FQNNGV. Combining the CDR3 with reference TRBV11-2 and TRBJ1-2 gives the whole variable domain EAGVAQSPRYKIIEKRQSVAFWCNPISGHATLYWYQQILGQGPKLLIQFQNNGVVDDSQLPKDRFSAERLKGVDSTLKIQPAKLEDSAVYLCASSLELLHGYTFGSGTRLTVV.

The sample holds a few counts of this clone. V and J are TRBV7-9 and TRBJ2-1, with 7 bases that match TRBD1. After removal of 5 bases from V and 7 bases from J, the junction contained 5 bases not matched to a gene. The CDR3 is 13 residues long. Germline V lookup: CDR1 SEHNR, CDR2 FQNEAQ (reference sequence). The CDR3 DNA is TGTGCCAGCAGCCATGAACAGGGGAATGAGCAGTTCTTC. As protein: CASSHEQGNEQFF.

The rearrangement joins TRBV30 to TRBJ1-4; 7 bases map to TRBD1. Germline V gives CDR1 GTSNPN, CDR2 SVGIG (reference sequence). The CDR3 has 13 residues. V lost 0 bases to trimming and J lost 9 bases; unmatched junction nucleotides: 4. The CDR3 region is CAWSVTGNKKLFF. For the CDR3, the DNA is TGTGCCTGGAGTGTGACAGGGAATAAAAAACTGTTTTTT.

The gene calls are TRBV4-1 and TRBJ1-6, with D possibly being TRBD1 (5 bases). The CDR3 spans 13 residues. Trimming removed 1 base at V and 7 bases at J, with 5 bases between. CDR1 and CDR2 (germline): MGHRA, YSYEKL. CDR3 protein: CASSQGQNSPLHF. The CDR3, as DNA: TGCGCCAGCAGCCAAGGACAGAATTCACCCCTCCACTTT.

CDR3 nucleotides: TGTGCCAGCCTTCGCACCCAGGGGGCGAGAAATGAGCAGTTCTTC. Residues: CASLRTQGARNEQFF. The gene calls are TRBV27 and TRBJ2-1; 8 bases are a match to TRBD1. Germline CDR1 and CDR2: MNHEY and SMNVEV (reference sequence). Trimming cost V 8 bases and J 7 bases; bases outside gene matches: 13. The CDR3 extends over 15 amino acids.

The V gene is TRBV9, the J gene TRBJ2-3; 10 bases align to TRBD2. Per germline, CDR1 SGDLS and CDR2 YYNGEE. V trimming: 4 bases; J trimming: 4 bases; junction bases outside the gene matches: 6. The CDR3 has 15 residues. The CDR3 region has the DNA TGTGCCAGCAGCACCCGACTAGCGGGCTCAGATACGCAGTATTTT. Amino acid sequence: CASSTRLAGSDTQYF.

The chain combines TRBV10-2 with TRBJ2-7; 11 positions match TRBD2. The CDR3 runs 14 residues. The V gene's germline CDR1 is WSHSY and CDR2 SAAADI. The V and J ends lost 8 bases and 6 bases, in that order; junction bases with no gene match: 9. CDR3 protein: CASAVTSGTFEQYF. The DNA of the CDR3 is TGCGCCAGCGCCGTGACTAGCGGGACCTTCGAGCAGTACTTC.

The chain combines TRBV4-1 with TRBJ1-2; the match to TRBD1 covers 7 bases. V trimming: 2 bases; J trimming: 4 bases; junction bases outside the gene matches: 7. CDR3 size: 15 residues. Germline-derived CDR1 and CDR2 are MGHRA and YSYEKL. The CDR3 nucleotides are TGCGCCAGCAGCCAAACCCGGACAGGAAGCTATGGCTACACCTTC. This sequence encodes CASSQTRTGSYGYTF.

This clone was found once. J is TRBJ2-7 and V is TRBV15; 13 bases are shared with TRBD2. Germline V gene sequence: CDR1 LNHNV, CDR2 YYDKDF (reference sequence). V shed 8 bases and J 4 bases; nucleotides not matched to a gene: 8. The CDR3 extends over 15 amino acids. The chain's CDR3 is CATFGTSGAGYEQYF. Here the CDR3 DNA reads TGTGCCACCTTCGGGACTAGCGGGGCGGGATACGAGCAGTACTTC.